The next 9 T cell receptor beta chains were all read from a single sample in a study of radiotherapy plus CTLA-4 blockade in lung cancer. The method was immunoSEQ multiplex PCR; TCRdb's version includes in-frame clones alone and lacks a portion of them. The table lists about 39,000 clones, about four fifths of them singletons. The sequencing used peripheral blood, collected from a patient treated with radiotherapy plus ipilimumab. These receptors all come from a human donor with non-small cell lung cancer that progressed on radiotherapy plus ipilimumab.

This chain joins TRBV27 and TRBJ2-5; D gene ambiguous. The germline V and J ends were trimmed by 4 bases and 1 base, with 10 bases remaining between them. The V gene's germline CDR1 is MNHEY and CDR2 SMNVEV (reference sequence). CDR3 length: 14 residues. CDR3 coding DNA: TGTGCCAGCAGTTCGAAAAGGAGCCAAGAGACCCAGTACTTC. Its translation: CASSSKRSQETQYF.

The chain uses TRBV29-1 and TRBJ1-1, with 8 bases identical to TRBD1. Germline V CDR1 and CDR2: SQVTM, ANQGSEA. CDR3 length equals 13 residues. The trim removed 4 bases at V and 1 base at J, leaving 2 bases unmatched. In DNA form, the CDR3 reads TGCAGCGTTGTCGGGACAGGGAACACTGAAGCTTTCTTT. The encoded protein is CSVVGTGNTEAFF.

The J gene is TRBJ2-3, the V gene TRBV13; 9 positions match TRBD2. Germline loops: CDR1 PRHDT, CDR2 FYEKMQ (reference sequence). V gave up 3 bases and J gave up 2 bases; unmatched junction bases: 6. This CDR3 is 16 amino acids long. CDR3 amino acids: CASSFQASGVTDTQYF. In nucleotides, the CDR3 is TGTGCCAGCAGCTTTCAGGCTAGCGGGGTCACAGATACGCAGTATTTT. The full variable domain, completed using reference TRBV13 and TRBJ2-3, is AAGVIQSPRHLIKEKRETATLKCYPIPRHDTVYWYQQGPGQDPQFLISFYEKMQSDKGSIPDRFSAQQFSDYHSELNMSSLELGDSALYFCASSFQASGVTDTQYFGPGTRLTVL.

The chain carries TRBV7-3 and TRBJ2-1; D unclear. The V gene lost 1 base and the J gene lost 0 bases, with 7 bases spanning the gap. The CDR3 sequence is 15 residues long. The V gene's germline CDR1 is SGHTA and CDR2 FQGTGA. CDR3 in DNA: TGTGCCAGCAGCTTAATTGCCAGCTCCTACAATGAGCAGTTCTTC. This codes for CASSLIASSYNEQFF. The variable domain in full, with the rest retrieved from reference TRBV7-3 and TRBJ2-1, is GAGVSQTPSNKVTEKGKYVELRCDPISGHTALYWYRQSLGQGPEFLIYFQGTGAADDSGLPNDRFFAVRPEGSVSTLKIQRTERGDSAVYLCASSLIASSYNEQFFGPGTRLTVL.

The chain employs TRBV5-1 and TRBJ2-2, with TRBD2 identical over 15 bases. The CDR3 is made up of 17 amino acids. Unmatched junction bases numbered 2, after V lost 4 bases and J lost 1 base. Germline CDR1 SGHRS, CDR2 YFSETQ. DNA of the CDR3: TGCGCCAGCAGCACGGGACTAGCGGGGGGGAACACCGGGGAGCTGTTTTTT. Protein sequence: CASSTGLAGGNTGELFF.

The chain recombines TRBV6-6 with TRBJ2-3; D not certain. Trimming pared 2 bases from V and 6 bases from J, leaving 9 bases between. Germline CDR1 reads MNHNY; CDR2 reads SVGAGI (reference sequence). This CDR3 comprises 13 residues. The DNA for the CDR3 is TGTGCCAGCAGTTACGGCCAGTGGGATACGCAGTATTTT. Its protein product is CASSYGQWDTQYF.

The J gene is TRBJ2-7, the V gene TRBV4-1; 9 bases are a match to TRBD1. Trimming took 2 bases from V and 5 from J; bases not matched to a gene: 4. The CDR3 is 14 amino acids. In germline, CDR1 is MGHRA, CDR2 YSYEKL. This CDR3 is CASSQPGQGNEQYF. Here the CDR3 DNA reads TGCGCCAGCAGCCAACCGGGACAGGGAAACGAGCAGTACTTC.

This clone has just a few counts. V is TRBV11-3 and J is TRBJ2-7, with 12 bases that match TRBD2. CDR1 is SGHNT, CDR2 YENEEA, per germline. V gave up 6 bases and J gave up 6 bases; unmatched junction bases: 6. This CDR3 region has 14 residues. This CDR3 is CASRTSGGPLEQYF. Here the CDR3 DNA reads TGTGCCAGCAGGACTAGCGGGGGTCCTCTCGAGCAGTACTTC. The variable domain in full, completed from reference TRBV11-3 and TRBJ2-7, reads EAGVVQSPRYKIIEKKQPVAFWCNPISGHNTLYWYLQNLGQGPELLIRYENEEAVDDSQLPKDRFSAERLKGVDSTLKIQPAELGDSAVYLCASRTSGGPLEQYFGPGTRLTVT.

Here the CDR3 DNA reads TGTGCCAGCAGCTGGGGGGTAGCAAAAGATACGCAGTATTTT. It translates to CASSWGVAKDTQYF. The chain has TRBV7-3 and TRBJ2-3; D may be TRBD2 (6 bases). Germline V gives CDR1 SGHTA, CDR2 FQGTGA. Trimming removed 4 bases at V and 5 bases at J, with 13 bases between. This CDR3 spans 14 amino acids.